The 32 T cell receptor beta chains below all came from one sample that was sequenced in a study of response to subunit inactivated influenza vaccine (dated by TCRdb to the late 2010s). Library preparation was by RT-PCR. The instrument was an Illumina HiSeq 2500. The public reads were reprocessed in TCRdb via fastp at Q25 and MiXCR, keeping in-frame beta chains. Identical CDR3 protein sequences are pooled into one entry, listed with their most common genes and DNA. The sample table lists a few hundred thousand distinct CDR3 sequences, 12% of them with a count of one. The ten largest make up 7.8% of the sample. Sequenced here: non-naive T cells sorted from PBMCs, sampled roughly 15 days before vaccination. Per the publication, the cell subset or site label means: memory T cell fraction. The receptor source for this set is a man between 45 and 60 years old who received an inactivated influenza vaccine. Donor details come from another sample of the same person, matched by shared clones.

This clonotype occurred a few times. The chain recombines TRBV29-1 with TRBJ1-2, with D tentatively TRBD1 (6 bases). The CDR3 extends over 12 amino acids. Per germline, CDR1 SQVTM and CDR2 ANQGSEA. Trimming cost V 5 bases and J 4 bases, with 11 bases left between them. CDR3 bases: TGCAGCGTTTCCCAGGGGACCTATGGCTACACCTTC. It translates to CSVSQGTYGYTF.

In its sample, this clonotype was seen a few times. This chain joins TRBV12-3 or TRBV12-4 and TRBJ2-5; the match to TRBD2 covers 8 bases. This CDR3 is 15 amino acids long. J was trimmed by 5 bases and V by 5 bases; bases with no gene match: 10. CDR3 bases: TGTGCCAGCAGTACCGGGACTAGTGGAGGGGAGACCCAGTACTTC. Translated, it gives CASSTGTSGGETQYF.

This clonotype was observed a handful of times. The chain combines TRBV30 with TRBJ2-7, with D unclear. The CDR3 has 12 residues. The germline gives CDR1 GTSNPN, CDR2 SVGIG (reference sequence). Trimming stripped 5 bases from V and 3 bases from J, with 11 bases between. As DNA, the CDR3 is TGTGCCTGGGGCCCCAAGGGCTACGAGCAGTACTTC. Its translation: CAWGPKGYEQYF.

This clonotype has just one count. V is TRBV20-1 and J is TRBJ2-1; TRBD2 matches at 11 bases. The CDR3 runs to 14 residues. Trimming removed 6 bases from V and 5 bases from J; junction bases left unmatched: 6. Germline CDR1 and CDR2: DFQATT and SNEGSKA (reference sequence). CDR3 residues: CSAPGLAADNEQFF. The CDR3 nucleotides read TGCAGTGCCCCGGGACTAGCGGCTGACAATGAGCAGTTCTTC.

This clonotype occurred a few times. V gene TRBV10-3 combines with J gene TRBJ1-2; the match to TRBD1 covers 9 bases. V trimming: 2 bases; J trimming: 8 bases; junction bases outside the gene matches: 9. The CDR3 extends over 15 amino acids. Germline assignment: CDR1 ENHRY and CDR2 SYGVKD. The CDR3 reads CAISEPEQGARGYTF. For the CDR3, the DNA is TGTGCCATCAGTGAGCCCGAACAGGGGGCAAGAGGCTACACCTTC.

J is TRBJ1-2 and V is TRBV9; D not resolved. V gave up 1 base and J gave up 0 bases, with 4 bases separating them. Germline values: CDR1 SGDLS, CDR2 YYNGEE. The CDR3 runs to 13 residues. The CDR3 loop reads CASSVISNYGYTF. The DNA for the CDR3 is TGTGCCAGCAGCGTAATATCTAACTATGGCTACACCTTC.

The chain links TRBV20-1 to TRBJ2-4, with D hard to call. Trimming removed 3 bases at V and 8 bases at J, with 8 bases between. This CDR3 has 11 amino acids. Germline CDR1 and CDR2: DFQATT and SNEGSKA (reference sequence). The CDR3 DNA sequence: TGCAGTGCTAGTAATGACGACATTCAGTACTTC. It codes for CSASNDDIQYF.

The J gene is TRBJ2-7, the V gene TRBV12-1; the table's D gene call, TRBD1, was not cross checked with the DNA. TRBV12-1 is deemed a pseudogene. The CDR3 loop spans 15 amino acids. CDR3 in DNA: TGTGCCAGCAGCCCGGGGCACTTCTGCTCCTACGAGCAGTACTTC. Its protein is CASSPGHFCSYEQYF.

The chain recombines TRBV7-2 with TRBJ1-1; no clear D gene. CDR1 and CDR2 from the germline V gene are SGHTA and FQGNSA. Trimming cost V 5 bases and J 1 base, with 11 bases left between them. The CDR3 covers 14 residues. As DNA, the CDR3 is TGTGCCAGCAGCCCGGGGAGGACGAACACTGAAGCTTTCTTT. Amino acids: CASSPGRTNTEAFF.

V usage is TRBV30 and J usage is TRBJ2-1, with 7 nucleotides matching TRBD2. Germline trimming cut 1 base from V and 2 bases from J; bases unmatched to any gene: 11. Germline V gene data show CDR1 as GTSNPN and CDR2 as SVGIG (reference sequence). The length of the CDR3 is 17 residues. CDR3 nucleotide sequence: TGTGCCTGGAGTGACCCGCGTGGGCTAGCGGCCTACAATGAGCAGTTCTTC. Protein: CAWSDPRGLAAYNEQFF.

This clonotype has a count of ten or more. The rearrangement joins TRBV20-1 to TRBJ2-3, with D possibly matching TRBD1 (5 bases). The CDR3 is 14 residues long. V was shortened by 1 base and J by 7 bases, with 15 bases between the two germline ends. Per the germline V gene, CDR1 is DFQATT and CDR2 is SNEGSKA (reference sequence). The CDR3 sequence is CSARVGAAANTQYF. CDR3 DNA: TGCAGTGCTAGAGTAGGGGCCGCCGCGAATACGCAGTATTTT.

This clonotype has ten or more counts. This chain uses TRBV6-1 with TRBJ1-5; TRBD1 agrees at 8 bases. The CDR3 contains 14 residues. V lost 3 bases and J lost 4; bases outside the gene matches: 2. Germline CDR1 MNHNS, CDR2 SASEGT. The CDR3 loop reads CASSDRTGNQPQHF. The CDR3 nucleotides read TGTGCCAGCAGTGACCGGACAGGGAATCAGCCCCAGCATTTT.

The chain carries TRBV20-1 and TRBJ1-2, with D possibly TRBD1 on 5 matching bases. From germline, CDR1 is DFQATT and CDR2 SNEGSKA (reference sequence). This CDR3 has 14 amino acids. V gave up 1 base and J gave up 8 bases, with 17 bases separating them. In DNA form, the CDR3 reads TGCAGTGCTAGAGGGAGATCGGGGCCAGGCGGCTACACCTTC. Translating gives CSARGRSGPGGYTF.

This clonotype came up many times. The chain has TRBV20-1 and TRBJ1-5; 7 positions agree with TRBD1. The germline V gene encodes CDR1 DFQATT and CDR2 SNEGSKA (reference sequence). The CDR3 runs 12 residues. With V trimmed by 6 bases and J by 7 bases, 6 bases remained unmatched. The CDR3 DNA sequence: TGCAGTGCAAGGGACAGAGGGCAGCCCCAGCATTTT. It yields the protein CSARDRGQPQHF.

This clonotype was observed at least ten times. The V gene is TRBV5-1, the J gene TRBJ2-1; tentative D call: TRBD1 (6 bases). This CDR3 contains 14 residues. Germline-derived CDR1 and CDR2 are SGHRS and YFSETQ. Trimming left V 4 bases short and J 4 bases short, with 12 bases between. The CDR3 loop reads CASSPAGAYNEQFF. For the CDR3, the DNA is TGCGCCAGCAGCCCGGCAGGGGCGTACAATGAGCAGTTCTTC.

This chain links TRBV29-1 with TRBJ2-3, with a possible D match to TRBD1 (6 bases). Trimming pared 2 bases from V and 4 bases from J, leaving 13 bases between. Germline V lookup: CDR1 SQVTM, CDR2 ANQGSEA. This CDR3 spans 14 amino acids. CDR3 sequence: CSVEISAGADTQYF. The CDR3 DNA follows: TGCAGCGTTGAAATCTCGGCAGGGGCAGATACGCAGTATTTT.

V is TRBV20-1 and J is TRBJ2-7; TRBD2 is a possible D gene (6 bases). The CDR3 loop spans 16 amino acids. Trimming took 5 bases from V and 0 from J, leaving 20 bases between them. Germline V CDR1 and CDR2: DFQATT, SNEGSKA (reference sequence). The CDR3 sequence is CSAAAPKGLVSYEQYF. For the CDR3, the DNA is TGCAGTGCTGCAGCCCCAAAGGGACTTGTCTCCTACGAGCAGTACTTC.

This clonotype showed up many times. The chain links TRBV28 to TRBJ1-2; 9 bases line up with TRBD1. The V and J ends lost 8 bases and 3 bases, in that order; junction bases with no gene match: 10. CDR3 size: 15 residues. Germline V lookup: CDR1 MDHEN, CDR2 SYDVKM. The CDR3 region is CASGSNRGQDYGYTF. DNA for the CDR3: TGTGCCAGCGGGTCTAACAGGGGGCAGGACTATGGCTACACCTTC.

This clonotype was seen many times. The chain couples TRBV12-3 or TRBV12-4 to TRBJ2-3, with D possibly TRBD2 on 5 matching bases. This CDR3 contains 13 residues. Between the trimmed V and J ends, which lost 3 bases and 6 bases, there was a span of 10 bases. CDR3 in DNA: TGTGCCAGCAGTTTGGCTAGGAGGGATACGCAGTATTTT. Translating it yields CASSLARRDTQYF.

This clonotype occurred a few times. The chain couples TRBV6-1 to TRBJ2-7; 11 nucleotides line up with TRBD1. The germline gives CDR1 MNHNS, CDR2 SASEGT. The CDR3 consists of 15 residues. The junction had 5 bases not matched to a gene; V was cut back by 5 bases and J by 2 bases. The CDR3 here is CASSRSGQGAYEQYF. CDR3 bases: TGTGCCAGCAGTCGTTCGGGACAGGGGGCCTACGAGCAGTACTTC.

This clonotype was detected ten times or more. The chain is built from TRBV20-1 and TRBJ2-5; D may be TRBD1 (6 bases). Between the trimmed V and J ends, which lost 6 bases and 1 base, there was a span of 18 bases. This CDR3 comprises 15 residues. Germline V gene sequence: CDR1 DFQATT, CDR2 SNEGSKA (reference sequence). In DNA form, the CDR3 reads TGCAGTGCCCCCGACAGGCAGGGGACCCAAGAGACCCAGTACTTC. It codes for CSAPDRQGTQETQYF.

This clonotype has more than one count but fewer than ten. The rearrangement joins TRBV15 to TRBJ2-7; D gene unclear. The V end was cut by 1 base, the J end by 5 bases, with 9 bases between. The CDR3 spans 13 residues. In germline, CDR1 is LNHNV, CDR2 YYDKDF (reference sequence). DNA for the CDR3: TGTGCCACCAGCAGAGGTGACACCCACGAGCAGTACTTC. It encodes CATSRGDTHEQYF.

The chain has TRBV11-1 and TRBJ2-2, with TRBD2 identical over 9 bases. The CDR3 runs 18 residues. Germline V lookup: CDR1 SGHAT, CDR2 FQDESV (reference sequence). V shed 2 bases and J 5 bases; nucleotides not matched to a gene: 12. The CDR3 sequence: CASSLRTYGLATTGELFF. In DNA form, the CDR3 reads TGTGCCAGCAGCTTAAGGACCTACGGACTAGCGACAACCGGGGAGCTGTTTTTT.

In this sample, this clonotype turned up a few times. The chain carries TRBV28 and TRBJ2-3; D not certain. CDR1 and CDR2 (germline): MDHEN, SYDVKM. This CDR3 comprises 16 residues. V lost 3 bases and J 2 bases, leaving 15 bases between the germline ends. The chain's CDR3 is CASSFSKGQSTDTQYF. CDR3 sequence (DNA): TGTGCCAGCAGTTTTTCTAAAGGGCAGTCCACAGATACGCAGTATTTT. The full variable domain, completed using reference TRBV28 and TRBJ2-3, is DVKVTQSSRYLVKRTGEKVFLECVQDMDHENMFWYRQDPGLGLRLIYFSYDVKMKEKGDIPEGYSVSREKKERFSLILESASTNQTSMYLCASSFSKGQSTDTQYFGPGTRLTVL.

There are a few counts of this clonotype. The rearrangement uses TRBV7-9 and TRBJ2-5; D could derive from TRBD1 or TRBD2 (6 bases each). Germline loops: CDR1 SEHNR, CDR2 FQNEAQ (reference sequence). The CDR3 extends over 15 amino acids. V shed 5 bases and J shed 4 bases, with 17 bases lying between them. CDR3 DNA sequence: TGTGCCAGCAGCCCCCCCGGGGGCAGGGGAGAGACCCAGTACTTC. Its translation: CASSPPGGRGETQYF.

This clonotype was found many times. CDR3 sequence (DNA): TGTGCCAGCTCGCGGGGACAGGCGAACACCGGGGAGCTGTTTTTT. Amino acids: CASSRGQANTGELFF. The rearrangement joins TRBV18 to TRBJ2-2, with 8 bases identical to TRBD1. Unmatched junction bases numbered 3, after V lost 6 bases and J lost 0 bases. The CDR3 loop spans 15 amino acids. Germline-derived CDR1 and CDR2 are KGHSH and LQKENI.

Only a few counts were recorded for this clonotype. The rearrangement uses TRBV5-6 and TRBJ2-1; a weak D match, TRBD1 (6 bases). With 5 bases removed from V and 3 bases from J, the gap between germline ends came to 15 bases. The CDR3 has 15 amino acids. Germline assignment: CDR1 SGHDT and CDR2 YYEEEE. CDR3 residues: CASRFAGVFYNEQFF. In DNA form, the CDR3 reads TGTGCCAGCAGATTCGCAGGGGTCTTCTACAATGAGCAGTTCTTC.

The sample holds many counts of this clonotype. The CDR3 loop is CASSLTPGQRFF. The CDR3 coding sequence is TGTGCCAGCAGTCTAACACCGGGCCAACGGTTCTTC. This chain connects TRBV12-3 or TRBV12-4 to TRBJ2-1; D gene ambiguous. With 5 bases removed from V and 15 bases from J, the gap between germline ends came to 17 bases. There are 12 residues in the CDR3.

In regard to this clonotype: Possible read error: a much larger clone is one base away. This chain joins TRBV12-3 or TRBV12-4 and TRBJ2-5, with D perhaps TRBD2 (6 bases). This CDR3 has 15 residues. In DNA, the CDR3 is TGTGCCAGCAGTTTAGGGGGGGTCTTCCAAGAGACCAAGTACTTC. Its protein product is CASSLGGVFQETKYF.

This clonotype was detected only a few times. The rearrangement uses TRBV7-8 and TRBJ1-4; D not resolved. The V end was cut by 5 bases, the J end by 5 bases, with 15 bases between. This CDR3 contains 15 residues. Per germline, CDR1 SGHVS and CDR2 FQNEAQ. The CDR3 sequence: CASSQAARSNEKLFF. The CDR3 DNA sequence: TGTGCCAGCAGCCAGGCGGCGCGGTCCAATGAAAAACTGTTTTTT.

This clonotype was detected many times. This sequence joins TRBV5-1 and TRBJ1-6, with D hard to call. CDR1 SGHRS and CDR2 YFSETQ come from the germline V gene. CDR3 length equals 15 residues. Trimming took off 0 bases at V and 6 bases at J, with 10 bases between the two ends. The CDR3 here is CASSLDWGVNSPLHF. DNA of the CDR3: TGCGCCAGCAGCTTGGATTGGGGTGTTAATTCACCCCTCCACTTT.

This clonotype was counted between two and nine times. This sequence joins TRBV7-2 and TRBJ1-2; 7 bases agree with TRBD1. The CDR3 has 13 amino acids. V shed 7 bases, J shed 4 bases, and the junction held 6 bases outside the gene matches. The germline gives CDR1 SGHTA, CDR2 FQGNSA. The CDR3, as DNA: TGTGCCAGCAATATAGGGGGCCTCTATGGCTACACCTTC. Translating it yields CASNIGGLYGYTF.